What follows describes a single T cell receptor beta chain. Original processing notes: For nucleated cells, counts were estimated from reference gene primer amplification. The assay was immunoSEQ multiplex PCR, and TCRdb's table has in-frame clones only and misses some. The V and J calls and clone size are taken from that table; D and trimming were inferred from the DNA. Of some 83,000 clones listed, approximately 80% were seen once; the top ten hold 44%. The data are from a study of blood T cell repertoires in COVID-19. As for the study in general: Spain, Italy and the United States supplied samples that represented acute and convalescent COVID-19. Nucleic acid was either cDNA or gDNA, and it came from T cells, B-cell-depleted T cells, or PBMCs.

The CDR3 extends over 16 amino acids. Germline assignment: CDR1 SNHLY and CDR2 FYNNEI. The J segment lost 6 bases and the V segment lost 6 bases, leaving 11 bases of the junction unmatched. This clonotype was sampled from an elderly man with acute or convalescent COVID-19. The V gene is TRBV2, the J gene TRBJ2-2; 9 bases map to TRBD1. Material: peripheral blood. The CDR3 here is CASSRPGQGPPGELFF. CDR3 coding DNA: TGTGCCAGCAGCCGCCCGGGACAGGGACCCCCCGGGGAGCTGTTTTTT.